The TCR beta chain described here comes from a study of T cell repertoires in cytomegalovirus infection. In this sample, this clonotype turned up many times. A single record per CDR3 protein comes from TCRdb applying MiXCR to the reads. The sample consists of around 450,000 distinct CDR3 sequences, around 11% of them appearing once. The V end lost 0 bases, the J end lost 1 base, and 4 bases lay between the germline ends. The CDR3 extends over 14 amino acids. Germline loops: CDR1 MNHNS, CDR2 SASEGT. The TCR was taken from a human donor in good health (CMV status not recorded). Some clones in this sample may be carry-over from other donors' samples. Sequenced input: PBMCs. The chain employs TRBV6-1 and TRBJ2-1; D gene uncertain. The CDR3: CASSEALSYNEQFF. The CDR3 DNA sequence: TGTGCCAGCAGTGAAGCGCTTTCCTACAATGAGCAGTTCTTC.